This T cell receptor (beta chain) stems from a study of T-cell reconstitution after alpha-beta-depleted transplantation in children. A TCRbeta library incorporating unique molecular identifiers was prepared. TCRdb independently ran MiXCR on the PCR reads; one entry per CDR3 protein. The sample gives some 350,000 distinct CDR3 sequences, under 20% of which show up once; roughly 40% is in the top ten. The TCR originated in a male patient between 2 and 15 years old who had a stem cell transplant for acute lymphoblastic leukemia, so the T cells may come from the graft donor. Here the sequenced sample was PBMCs, mostly from graft donor cells, taken 360 days after TCRalphabeta/CD19-depleted stem cell transplant.

The CDR3 coding sequence is TGCAGTGCCCGCGGTCAAGGGGGGGCTCCCTACGAGCAGTACTTC. Its protein product is CSARGQGGAPYEQYF. The chain recombines TRBV20-1 with TRBJ2-7, with D possibly TRBD2 on 7 matching bases. Per the germline V gene, CDR1 is DFQATT and CDR2 is SNEGSKA (reference sequence). With 6 bases removed from V and 2 bases from J, the gap between germline ends came to 20 bases. CDR3 size: 15 residues.